This T cell receptor (beta chain) was recorded in a study of T-cell reconstitution after alpha-beta-depleted transplantation in children (dated by TCRdb to about 2016). Notes on the research overall: T-cell immune reconstitution after TCRalphabeta/CD19-depleted allogeneic hematopoietic cell transplantation in children was quantitatively tracked in the study by means of TCR repertoire profiling. The investigation overall reported the following: In some patients, high TCRbeta diversity at day 60 was attributed to recipient T cells and intrathymic progenitors that had survived conditioning. The frequencies of hyperexpanded clones fell over the following months, and after one year, T-cell counts and TCRbeta diversity were mostly attributed to newly produced T cells. The apparently early alphabetaT-cell count recovery about two months after transplant was reportedly dependent on only several hundred rapidly expanded clones derived from non-depleted graft cells.

In light of the paper, this sample's treatment or condition label describes: allogeneic hematopoietic cell transplantation with graft depleted of TCRalphabeta T cells and CD19 B cells. TCRalphabeta/CD19-depleted allogeneic hematopoietic cell grafts were given to the transplant recipients, all of whom were children. The table lists this clonotype with a few counts. It lacks a known antigen. No much larger clonotype is one base removed from it; base qualities were not supplied. The library was produced with PCR. Sequenced on an Illumina HiSeq 2500. To normalize quantification of the TCRbeta repertoire, the TCR libraries were built with molecular barcoding that relied on unique molecular identifiers. In-frame beta chains were kept once TCRdb had trimmed the public reads at Q25 with fastp and called clones with MiXCR. Each CDR3 protein appears once, grouped with its most common genes and DNA. In this sample the table shows about 250,000 distinct CDR3 sequences, roughly a quarter of which occur a single time. The ten largest clones capture about 4.8% of the sample.

CDR1 and CDR2 (DFQATT, SNEGSKA) derive from the germline V gene (reference sequence). The CDR3 measures 16 amino acids from cysteine to phenylalanine. CDR3 DNA is the only sequence kept; it has 48 bases, read in frame from the first base. V sheds 6 bases and J sheds 4 bases, leaving 22 bases between their ends. The chain is assembled from TRBV20-1 and TRBJ2-1; the D gene is possibly TRBD1 or TRBD2, each agreeing over 5 bases. The sample here was PBMCs, mostly from graft donor cells, taken 360 days after TCRalphabeta/CD19-depleted stem cell transplant. The receptor was derived from a female patient between 2 and 10 years old who had a stem cell transplant for congenital amegakaryocytic thrombocytopenia, so the T cells may come from the graft donor. The nucleotides read TGCAGTGCGAGGGTGAAAACTGGGGGAACTTACAATGAGCAGTTCTTC. Its coded protein is CSARVKTGGTYNEQFF.